Many counts were recorded for the clone carrying this T cell receptor (beta chain). The germline V gene encodes CDR1 LGHNA and CDR2 YNFKEQ. Trimming removed 4 bases at V and 5 bases at J, with 17 bases between. This CDR3 spans 15 amino acids. Extractions gave at least 5.5 micrograms of total RNA per sample. The data were obtained in a study of blood T cells in healthy people across ages. Using a J-beta primer mix together with a sample-barcoded 5' primer, a second PCR was run for roughly 7 to 12 cycles. TCRdb re-called the 5' RACE reads with MiXCR, one entry per CDR3 protein. The data hold hundreds of thousands of distinct CDR3 sequences, with about 30% observed a single time.

This chain uses TRBV4-2 with TRBJ2-5; D perhaps matches TRBD1 (6 bases). This TCR derives from a woman aged 80 or over in good health. Sequencing input: blood. CDR3 in amino acids: CASSPDTGLRETQYF. The CDR3 DNA reads TGTGCCAGCAGCCCTGACACAGGGTTGCGGGAGACCCAGTACTTC.